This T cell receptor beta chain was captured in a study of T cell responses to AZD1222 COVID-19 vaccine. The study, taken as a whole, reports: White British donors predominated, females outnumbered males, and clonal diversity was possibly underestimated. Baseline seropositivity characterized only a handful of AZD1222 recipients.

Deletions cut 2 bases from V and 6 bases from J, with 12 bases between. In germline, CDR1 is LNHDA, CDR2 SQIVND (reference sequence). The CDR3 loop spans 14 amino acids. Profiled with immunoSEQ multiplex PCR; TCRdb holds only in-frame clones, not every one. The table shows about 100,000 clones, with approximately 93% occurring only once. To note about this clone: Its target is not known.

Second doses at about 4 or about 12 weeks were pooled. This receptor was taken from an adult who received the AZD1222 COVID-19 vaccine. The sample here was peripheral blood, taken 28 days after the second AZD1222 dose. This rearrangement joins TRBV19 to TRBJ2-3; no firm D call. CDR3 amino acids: CASSITTFADTQYF. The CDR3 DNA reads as TGTGCCAGTAGTATAACAACCTTTGCGGATACGCAGTATTTT.